Listed below are T cell receptor beta chains from one sample, sequenced in a study of blood T cell repertoires in COVID-19. Generated by immunoSEQ multiplex PCR, the TCRdb table keeps only in-frame clones and is missing some. In the table there are some 530,000 clones, more than 85% of which are singletons. What was sequenced was PBMCs or T cells enriched from blood (not recorded which). These receptors came from an older woman who had recovered from COVID-19. Each CDR3 is given without its conserved first and last residue.

j_gene: TRBJ1-6
v_gene: TRBV4-1
CDR3aa: ASSPGTGGTYNSPLH

j_gene: TRBJ2-7
v_gene: TRBV29-1
CDR3aa: SVRQTEQY

j_gene: TRBJ2-2
v_gene: TRBV27
CDR3aa: ASSPSGDRGRAGELF

j_gene: TRBJ1-6
v_gene: TRBV7-2
CDR3aa: ASSLVGGSLKLKGSPLH

j_gene: TRBJ1-1
v_gene: TRBV5-1
CDR3aa: ASSTDMMNTEAF

j_gene: TRBJ1-6
v_gene: TRBV5-1
CDR3aa: ASSSTLSSYNSPLH

j_gene: TRBJ2-4
v_gene: TRBV5-1
CDR3aa: ASSIDRVGGIQY

j_gene: TRBJ2-6
v_gene: TRBV2
CDR3aa: ASSLGQLFSGANVLT

j_gene: TRBJ2-6
v_gene: TRBV18
CDR3aa: ASSPLQGAGANVLT

j_gene: TRBJ1-1
v_gene: TRBV5-1
CDR3aa: ASNRDRENTEAF

j_gene: TRBJ1-1
v_gene: TRBV9
CDR3aa: ASSPWEEVKAF

j_gene: TRBJ2-6
v_gene: TRBV21-1
CDR3aa: ASRPDSNPISGANVLT

j_gene: TRBJ2-6
v_gene: TRBV2
CDR3aa: ASSEGGLAGFSGVLT

j_gene: TRBJ2-2
v_gene: TRBV5-5
CDR3aa: ASSLARGPGELF

j_gene: TRBJ1-2
v_gene: TRBV7-2
CDR3aa: ASSLGRARGRGYGYT

j_gene: TRBJ1-1
v_gene: TRBV5-6
CDR3aa: ASSLDGHLNTEAF

j_gene: TRBJ2-5
v_gene: TRBV15
CDR3aa: ATSERDHQETQY